This TCR beta chain was sequenced for a study of blood T cell repertoires in COVID-19. Assay used: immunoSEQ multiplex PCR; TCRdb lists only in-frame clones, some missing. The data show about 670,000 clones, over 80% seen once. The CDR3 runs to 16 residues. Looked up from germline, CDR1 is SGHDN and CDR2 is FVKESK. V trimming: 11 bases; J trimming: 0 bases; junction bases outside the gene matches: 14. This receptor was taken from a woman aged 18-35 years with acute or convalescent COVID-19. This chain joins TRBV14 and TRBJ1-1; 8 bases map to TRBD1. The sequenced sample consisted of peripheral blood. The DNA for the CDR3 is TGTGCCCCGAAGGACAGGGTCAAAATGGTGAACACTGAAGCTTTCTTT. Translated, it gives CAPKDRVKMVNTEAFF. Together with reference TRBV14 and TRBJ1-1, the CDR3 gives the full variable domain: EAGVTQFPSHSVIEKGQTVTLRCDPISGHDNLYWYRRVMGKEIKFLLHFVKESKQDESGMPNNRFLAERTGGTYSTLKVQPAELEDSGVYFCAPKDRVKMVNTEAFFGQGTRLTVV.